The clone carrying this T cell receptor beta chain was recorded many times. Its antigen is not known. Indicated time point: newly diagnosed GD, antithyroid drugs for less than 3 months. Preparation of the TCR library used RNA extracted from PBMCs. Assembly of TCR beta libraries relied on iRepertoire HTBI primers together with Arm-PCR of CDR3 regions. TCRdb used MiXCR to reprocess the multiplex PCR reads, holding one entry per CDR3 protein. The sample lists some 460,000 distinct CDR3 sequences; around 16% were seen once. Germline V gene sequence: CDR1 SGHRS, CDR2 YFSETQ. The CDR3 runs 11 residues. The ends were cut back, 4 bases at V and 6 bases at J, with 6 bases in the middle. This specimen belongs to a study of regulatory T cells in long-lasting Graves disease. Whole-study findings and limits: Persistent disease was characterized by preferential usage of TRBV28, TRBJ1-2 and TRBJ2-5.

The sample was also linked to a second study, of T cells in Graves' hyperthyroidism and ophthalmopathy. From that report: Reasons for excluding patients were uncontrolled infection, other autoimmune disease, pregnancy or lactation.

This clonotype was obtained from a man aged 35 to 55 with Graves disease. J is TRBJ2-3 and V is TRBV5-1, with D unresolved. The specimen was peripheral blood mononuclear cells (PBMCs), collected at new diagnosis, from a patient treated with antithyroid drugs. The CDR3 here is CASSRSDTQYF. As DNA, the CDR3 is TGCGCCAGCAGCAGATCGGATACGCAGTATTTT. The full variable domain, completed using reference TRBV5-1 and TRBJ2-3, is KAGVTQTPRYLIKTRGQQVTLSCSPISGHRSVSWYQQTPGQGLQFLFEYFSETQRNKGNFPGRFSGRQFSNSRSEMNVSTLELGDSALYLCASSRSDTQYFGPGTRLTVL.